The 18 T cell receptor beta chains below all came from one sample that was sequenced in a study of T cells after posttransplantation cyclophosphamide. Sampled 1 year posttransplant, controls received myeloablative marrow transplants, methotrexate and a calcineurin inhibitor. Clones were read by immunoSEQ multiplex PCR, and TCRdb kept only the in-frame ones, dropping some. Of 15,000 to 20,000 clones listed, roughly 84% are singletons. This specimen was PBMCs, taken after an allogeneic stem cell transplant with a calcineurin inhibitor and methotrexate. These receptors all stem from a male patient between 45 and 59 years old who received an allogeneic stem cell transplant from an unrelated donor, was CMV-positive, and had chronic GVHD only. Some T cells may originate from the graft donor.

The V and J genes are TRBV6-5 and TRBJ2-1; 7 bases are shared with TRBD1. This CDR3 is 13 amino acids long. CDR1 MNHEY and CDR2 SVGAGI come from the germline V gene. The V and J ends lost 6 bases and 2 bases, in that order; junction bases with no gene match: 1. CDR3 DNA: TGTGCCAGCAGAGGGACAGCCTACAATGAGCAGTTCTTC. Its translation is CASRGTAYNEQFF.

This clone was counted a few times. The chain carries TRBV19 and TRBJ1-4; 8 nucleotides match TRBD1. The germline V gene encodes CDR1 LNHDA and CDR2 SQIVND (reference sequence). Unmatched junction bases numbered 10, after V lost 3 bases and J lost 4 bases. CDR3 length: 17 residues. CDR3 coding DNA: TGTGCCAGTAGTATTCGAGGCCAGGACAGGGTTAATGAAAAACTGTTTTTT. Its protein product is CASSIRGQDRVNEKLFF. The full variable domain, with the rest looked up from reference TRBV19 and TRBJ1-4, is DGGITQSPKYLFRKEGQNVTLSCEQNLNHDAMYWYRQDPGQGLRLIYYSQIVNDFQKGDIAEGYSVSREKKESFPLTVTSAQKNPTAFYLCASSIRGQDRVNEKLFFGSGTQLSVL.

The V and J genes are TRBV28 and TRBJ2-5, with D unclear. The J call is in doubt because the DNA end fits TRBJ2-7 better. Looked up from germline, CDR1 is MDHEN and CDR2 is SYDVKM. The CDR3 has 15 amino acids. CDR3 coding DNA: TGTGCCAGCAGTTTAACGCCTGATTCTACCTACGAGCAGTACTTC. Protein: CASSLTPDSTYEQYF.

The chain joins TRBV27 to TRBJ1-6; 9 bases agree with TRBD1. The germline gives CDR1 MNHEY, CDR2 SMNVEV (reference sequence). The CDR3 length is 16 residues. Unmatched junction bases numbered 15, after V lost 5 bases and J lost 13 bases. The CDR3 spells CASSPYAGTGFTPLHF. In DNA, the CDR3 is TGTGCCAGCAGTCCCTATGCCGGGACAGGGTTTACCCCCCTCCACTTT.

This sequence joins TRBV28 and TRBJ2-5; perhaps TRBD2 as D (5 bases). This CDR3 is 14 amino acids long. Germline-derived CDR1 and CDR2 are MDHEN and SYDVKM. V was cut by 5 bases and J by 0 bases, with 10 bases left in between. CDR3 amino acids: CASSPQRYQETQYF. For the CDR3, the DNA is TGTGCCAGCAGTCCGCAGCGGTACCAAGAGACCCAGTACTTC.

V and J are TRBV6-6 and TRBJ1-5; weak D call: TRBD1 (5 bases). The V and J ends lost 10 bases and 2 bases respectively, with 15 bases between them. The germline CDR1 and CDR2 sequences are MNHNY and SVGAGI (reference sequence). CDR3 length: 14 amino acids. In DNA, the CDR3 is TGTGCCACTCGGTTTAGGGGTGGCAATCAGCCCCAGCATTTT. Encoded protein: CATRFRGGNQPQHF.

This clone was observed a single time. The chain is built from TRBV2 and TRBJ2-3, with TRBD2 matching over 11 bases. CDR1 SNHLY and CDR2 FYNNEI come from the germline V gene. The V segment lost 5 bases and the J segment 2 bases; nucleotides outside the gene matches: 12. The CDR3 loop spans 18 amino acids. This chain's CDR3 is CASSFFDLTSGATDTQYF. The CDR3 DNA sequence: TGTGCCAGCAGTTTTTTCGACCTGACTAGCGGGGCCACAGATACGCAGTATTTT.

J is TRBJ1-2 and V is TRBV7-8, with 7 bases that match TRBD1. The trim removed 5 bases at V and 4 bases at J, leaving 10 bases unmatched. The CDR3 is 15 amino acids. The germline gives CDR1 SGHVS, CDR2 FQNEAQ. The CDR3, as DNA: TGTGCCAGCAGCCCACAGGGGCCCCTAACCTATGGCTACACCTTC. Translation gives CASSPQGPLTYGYTF. The full variable domain, with the rest looked up from reference TRBV7-8 and TRBJ1-2, is GAGVSQSPRYKVAKRGQDVALRCDPISGHVSLFWYQQALGQGPEFLTYFQNEAQLDKSGLPSDRFFAERPEGSVSTLKIQRTQQEDSAVYLCASSPQGPLTYGYTFGSGTRLTVV.

This clone appeared a single time. The J gene is TRBJ2-1, the V gene TRBV13; 16 nucleotides agree with TRBD2. V was clipped by 0 bases and J by 7 bases; unmatched bases: 6. From germline, CDR1 is PRHDT and CDR2 FYEKMQ (reference sequence). The CDR3 loop spans 18 amino acids. Here the CDR3 reads CASSLGDRGLAGGNEQFF. The DNA of the CDR3 is TGTGCCAGCAGCTTAGGCGATCGGGGACTAGCGGGAGGGAATGAGCAGTTCTTC.

In this sample, this clone turned up once. The CDR3 carries no conserved terminal phenylalanine or tryptophan, so it likely arises from a read error. The CDR3 nucleotides are TGTGCCAGCAGCCCTACAGGGTCTCTCTACGAGCAGTACCTC. The encoded protein is CASSPTGSLYEQYL. The chain employs TRBV5-4 and TRBJ2-7; TRBD1 might be the D (6 bases). Trimming stripped 4 bases from V and 3 bases from J, with 14 bases between. The CDR3 has 14 residues. In germline, CDR1 is SGHNT, CDR2 YYREEE (reference sequence).

This chain uses TRBV18 with TRBJ2-7; D possibly corresponds to TRBD1 (6 bases). The CDR3 sequence is 12 residues long. Trimming stripped 2 bases from V and 6 bases from J, with 8 bases between. Germline V gene data show CDR1 as KGHSH and CDR2 as LQKENI. CDR3 residues: CASSPIGGEQYF. The CDR3 region has the DNA TGTGCCAGCTCACCAATAGGGGGCGAGCAGTACTTC.

V gene TRBV6-5 combines with J gene TRBJ2-7, with 10 bases fitting TRBD1. Per germline, CDR1 MNHEY and CDR2 SVGAGI. With 6 bases clipped from V and 3 bases from J, the junction kept 5 bases outside the gene matches. The CDR3 sequence is 14 residues long. The CDR3 bases are TGTGCCAGCAGGAAGGACAGGGGGGTCTACGAGCAGTACTTC. Amino acid sequence: CASRKDRGVYEQYF.

This chain joins TRBV28 and TRBJ2-7; maybe TRBD1 (7 bases). V lost 5 bases and J 4 bases, leaving 9 bases between the germline ends. This CDR3 has 12 amino acids. Germline-derived CDR1 and CDR2 are MDHEN and SYDVKM. The DNA for the CDR3 is TGTGCCAGCAGTCCAGGGGGGTACGAGCAGTACTTC. Encoded protein: CASSPGGYEQYF.

The chain is built from TRBV6-5 and TRBJ1-1; D ambiguous. This CDR3 region has 14 residues. Germline V gene lookup returns CDR1 MNHEY and CDR2 SVGAGI. Trimming cost V 2 bases and J 4 bases, with 11 bases left between them. The CDR3 DNA reads as TGTGCCAGCAGTTACCCAGGTATTACCACTGAAGCTTTCTTT. Its protein product is CASSYPGITTEAFF.

In its sample, this clone was seen once. The genes are TRBV7-9 and TRBJ1-6; possibly TRBD1 for D (6 bases). The V end was cut by 4 bases, the J end by 6 bases, with 13 bases between. This CDR3 has 15 amino acids. Germline CDR1 reads SEHNR; CDR2 reads FQNEAQ (reference sequence). The CDR3 region has the DNA TGTGCCAGCAGCTCGCAGGGGCTGCGTAATTCACCCCTCCACTTT. Translating gives CASSSQGLRNSPLHF.

V and J are TRBV10-2 and TRBJ1-2, with 7 bases that match TRBD1. Per the germline V gene, CDR1 is WSHSY and CDR2 is SAAADI. The CDR3 is made up of 13 amino acids. Losses at the gene ends were 6 bases for V and 4 bases for J; bases not matched to a gene: 5. The CDR3 bases are TGCGCCAGCAGGGGCCGGGACAGCTATGGCTACACCTTC. It translates to CASRGRDSYGYTF.

The chain links TRBV2 to TRBJ2-7, with a possible D match to TRBD1 (6 bases). CDR3 length: 15 residues. The V end lost 7 bases, the J end lost 1 base, and 17 bases lay between the germline ends. In germline, CDR1 is SNHLY, CDR2 FYNNEI. CDR3 coding DNA: TGTGCCAGCATGGGCGGACCGGGACAATCCTACGAGCAGTACTTC. It translates to CASMGGPGQSYEQYF.

This clone is a singleton in its sample. This sequence joins TRBV28 and TRBJ1-5; no clear D. This CDR3 is built from 15 residues. Germline V gene lookup returns CDR1 MDHEN and CDR2 SYDVKM. Deletions cut 1 base from V and 4 bases from J, with 11 bases between. As DNA, the CDR3 is TGTGCCAGCAGTTTATATCCCAGTTCTAATCAGCCCCAGCATTTT. Protein: CASSLYPSSNQPQHF. The entire variable domain, with the rest obtained from reference TRBV28 and TRBJ1-5, is as follows: DVKVTQSSRYLVKRTGEKVFLECVQDMDHENMFWYRQDPGLGLRLIYFSYDVKMKEKGDIPEGYSVSREKKERFSLILESASTNQTSMYLCASSLYPSSNQPQHFGDGTRLSIL.